A selection of T cell receptor beta chains follows, all from one sample in a study of PD-L1 blockade in urothelial cancer. This table comes from immunoSEQ multiplex PCR, and its TCRdb copy is limited to in-frame clones, with some not included. Of 85,000 to 90,000 clones listed, around 92% were seen once; the top ten hold about 1%. The sample consisted of PBMCs, taken around atezolizumab (anti-PD-L1) treatment. These TCRs come from an elderly woman with urothelial cancer. The CDR3 runs from the conserved cysteine through the conserved F or W. D genes are given only for firm matches. Clone sizes are given selectively: once, few, many, or a class where the clone is expanded.

j_gene: TRBJ2-2; v_gene: TRBV7-3; d_gene: -; abundance: -; CDR3nt: TGTGCCAGCAGCCTGGGACTGCAAACCGGGGAGCTGTTTTTT; CDR3aa: CASSLGLQTGELFF
j_gene: TRBJ1-1; v_gene: TRBV29-1; d_gene: -; abundance: -; CDR3nt: TGCAGCGTTGAGCCTCGGACAAACGAAGCTTTCTTT; CDR3aa: CSVEPRTNEAFF
j_gene: TRBJ2-5; v_gene: TRBV6-6; d_gene: TRBD1; abundance: -; CDR3nt: TGTGCCAGCAACAGGGGCCAAGAGACCCAGTACTTC; CDR3aa: CASNRGQETQYF
j_gene: TRBJ1-2; v_gene: TRBV5-6; d_gene: -; abundance: -; CDR3nt: TGTGCCAGCAGCTTAAGACAGGACTATGGCTACACCTTC; CDR3aa: CASSLRQDYGYTF
j_gene: TRBJ2-7; v_gene: TRBV2; d_gene: TRBD2; abundance: -; CDR3nt: TGTGCCAGCAGTGAAGCGTGGGCGGGGGTACCCTACGAGCAGTACTTC; CDR3aa: CASSEAWAGVPYEQYF
j_gene: TRBJ2-5; v_gene: TRBV14; d_gene: -; abundance: -; CDR3nt: TGTGCCAGCAGCCAGGGTCGGACTCGTGGGGAGACCCAGTACTTC; CDR3aa: CASSQGRTRGETQYF
j_gene: TRBJ1-4; v_gene: TRBV4-1; d_gene: -; abundance: -; CDR3nt: TGCGCCAGCAGCCAAGCAGGAAATCAGGAAAAACTGTTTTTT; CDR3aa: CASSQAGNQEKLFF
j_gene: TRBJ1-1; v_gene: TRBV2; d_gene: -; abundance: -; CDR3nt: TGTGCCAGCAGTGGAGGCAGAGGAGGAACGAACACTGAAGCTTTCTTT; CDR3aa: CASSGGRGGTNTEAFF
j_gene: TRBJ1-5; v_gene: TRBV6-6; d_gene: -; abundance: -; CDR3nt: TGTGCCAGCAGGGGCGGGGGAGTAAATCAGCCCCAGCATTTT; CDR3aa: CASRGGGVNQPQHF
j_gene: TRBJ2-7; v_gene: TRBV30; d_gene: TRBD1; abundance: few; CDR3nt: TGTGCCTGGAGTATGCGGACAGGGATCATGGGCGAGCAGTACTTC; CDR3aa: CAWSMRTGIMGEQYF
j_gene: TRBJ2-6; v_gene: TRBV30; d_gene: TRBD1; abundance: -; CDR3nt: TGTGCCAGCCCTGACAGGGAATCTGGGGCCAACGTCCTGACTTTC; CDR3aa: CASPDRESGANVLTF
j_gene: TRBJ1-5; v_gene: TRBV27; d_gene: -; abundance: -; CDR3nt: TGTGCCAGCAGTCAGGGAGGCATAGATCAGCCCCAGCATTTT; CDR3aa: CASSQGGIDQPQHF
j_gene: TRBJ1-5; v_gene: TRBV2; d_gene: TRBD1; abundance: -; CDR3nt: TGTGCCAGCACCGAGGGGAAGGGGGCTGGTCAGCCCCAGCATTTT; CDR3aa: CASTEGKGAGQPQHF
j_gene: TRBJ2-3; v_gene: TRBV2; d_gene: TRBD2; abundance: -; CDR3nt: TGTGCCAGCAGTGAAGCGGCGGGAGGCGGGGGTACGCAGTATTTT; CDR3aa: CASSEAAGGGGTQYF
j_gene: TRBJ1-1; v_gene: TRBV5-1; d_gene: -; abundance: -; CDR3nt: TGCGCCAGCAGCATCGGACAAAAGGAAGCTTTCTTT; CDR3aa: CASSIGQKEAFF
j_gene: TRBJ2-3; v_gene: TRBV7-9; d_gene: -; abundance: -; CDR3nt: TGTGCCAGCAGCCTGGGAGACCCTCGGGGTACGCAGTATTTT; CDR3aa: CASSLGDPRGTQYF
j_gene: TRBJ2-7; v_gene: TRBV6-1; d_gene: TRBD2; abundance: few; CDR3nt: TGTGCCAGCAGTGCGGTGGCGGGCGGGAGGGCCTCCGAAGAGCAGTACTTC; CDR3aa: CASSAVAGGRASEEQYF
j_gene: TRBJ1-1; v_gene: TRBV5-1; d_gene: -; abundance: -; CDR3nt: TGCGCCAGCAGCTTGTCAGGGCAAAACACTGAAGCTTTCTTT; CDR3aa: CASSLSGQNTEAFF
j_gene: TRBJ2-3; v_gene: TRBV2; d_gene: -; abundance: -; CDR3nt: TGTGCCAGCAGTGTAACAGACAACACAGATACGCAGTATTTT; CDR3aa: CASSVTDNTDTQYF
j_gene: TRBJ1-5; v_gene: TRBV12-5; d_gene: -; abundance: -; CDR3nt: TGTGCTAGTGGGGGGCCGGGTCAGCCCCAGCATTTT; CDR3aa: CASGGPGQPQHF
j_gene: TRBJ2-3; v_gene: TRBV5-1; d_gene: -; abundance: -; CDR3nt: TGCGCCAGCAGCTTGGGGGGGACTCGCACAGATACGCAGTATTTT; CDR3aa: CASSLGGTRTDTQYF
j_gene: TRBJ1-2; v_gene: TRBV18; d_gene: -; abundance: -; CDR3nt: TGTGCCAGCTCACCAGGCGGTGACCCCTATGGCTACACCTTC; CDR3aa: CASSPGGDPYGYTF
j_gene: TRBJ1-2; v_gene: TRBV19; d_gene: TRBD1; abundance: -; CDR3nt: TGTGCCAGCCGGGACAGGGGGCCCTATGGCTACACCTTC; CDR3aa: CASRDRGPYGYTF
j_gene: TRBJ2-3; v_gene: TRBV19; d_gene: TRBD2; abundance: -; CDR3nt: TGTGCCAGTAGTATCCCTTCGGCCGGGACTAGCGGGAGGGCAGATACGCAGTATTTT; CDR3aa: CASSIPSAGTSGRADTQYF
j_gene: TRBJ1-5; v_gene: TRBV6-5; d_gene: -; abundance: -; CDR3nt: TGTGCCAGCACCGACAAACCGAATCAGCCCCAGCATTTT; CDR3aa: CASTDKPNQPQHF
j_gene: TRBJ2-7; v_gene: TRBV5-4; d_gene: -; abundance: -; CDR3nt: TGTGCCAGCAGCCTGGCCATGAGCTCCTACGAGCAGTACTTC; CDR3aa: CASSLAMSSYEQYF
j_gene: TRBJ1-4; v_gene: TRBV5-1; d_gene: -; abundance: -; CDR3nt: TGCGCCAGCAGCTTGGAAAGAGTAAGTAATGAAAAACTGTTTTTT; CDR3aa: CASSLERVSNEKLFF
j_gene: TRBJ2-3; v_gene: TRBV27; d_gene: -; abundance: -; CDR3nt: TGTGCCAGCAGTTTCCGGGAACGCACAGATACGCAGTATTTT; CDR3aa: CASSFRERTDTQYF
j_gene: TRBJ1-2; v_gene: TRBV6-1; d_gene: TRBD1; abundance: -; CDR3nt: TGTGCCAGCAGTGAGGGGACAGGCAACAACTATGGCTACACCTTC; CDR3aa: CASSEGTGNNYGYTF
j_gene: TRBJ2-5; v_gene: TRBV5-1; d_gene: -; abundance: -; CDR3nt: TGCGCCAGCAGCTTGTCTCCAATCCAGGGCGACAACGGGGAGACCCAGTACTTC; CDR3aa: CASSLSPIQGDNGETQYF
j_gene: TRBJ2-7; v_gene: TRBV30; d_gene: TRBD2; abundance: -; CDR3nt: TGTGCCTACCGGGACTATTCCTACGAGCAGTACTTC; CDR3aa: CAYRDYSYEQYF
j_gene: TRBJ2-7; v_gene: TRBV5-1; d_gene: -; abundance: -; CDR3nt: TGCGCCAGTGCGGCCGGACAGAGCTCCTACGAGCAGTACTTC; CDR3aa: CASAAGQSSYEQYF
j_gene: TRBJ2-7; v_gene: TRBV11-1; d_gene: -; abundance: -; CDR3nt: TGTGCCAGCAGCTTAGGAGGGGGATCTTCTTACGAGCAGTACTTC; CDR3aa: CASSLGGGSSYEQYF
j_gene: TRBJ2-7; v_gene: TRBV5-1; d_gene: -; abundance: -; CDR3nt: TGCGCCAGCAGTTTTACGGTCTCCTACGAGCAGTACTTC; CDR3aa: CASSFTVSYEQYF
j_gene: TRBJ2-7; v_gene: TRBV15; d_gene: -; abundance: -; CDR3nt: TGTGCCACCAGCAGAGATTTTAAAGCGACCAGCTCCTACGAGCAGTACTTC; CDR3aa: CATSRDFKATSSYEQYF
j_gene: TRBJ2-6; v_gene: TRBV2; d_gene: TRBD1; abundance: -; CDR3nt: TGTGCCAGCAGTGAAGGGACAGGGGGTGTTTTGGGGGCCAACGTCCTGACTTTC; CDR3aa: CASSEGTGGVLGANVLTF
j_gene: TRBJ2-3; v_gene: TRBV11-1; d_gene: -; abundance: once; CDR3nt: TGTGCCAGCAGAGCGGAGCCCGCACGTCCTACGCAGTATTTT; CDR3aa: CASRAEPARPTQYF
j_gene: TRBJ2-1; v_gene: TRBV5-1; d_gene: TRBD1; abundance: -; CDR3nt: TGCGCCAGCAGCGTCGGGACAGGGTTCGTCGGTGAGCAGTTCTTC; CDR3aa: CASSVGTGFVGEQFF
j_gene: TRBJ1-2; v_gene: TRBV9; d_gene: -; abundance: -; CDR3nt: TGTGCCAGCAGCGGCCGGGGGGATGCTCTCTATGGCTACACCTTC; CDR3aa: CASSGRGDALYGYTF
j_gene: TRBJ2-1; v_gene: TRBV5-1; d_gene: TRBD2; abundance: -; CDR3nt: TGCGCCAGCAGCTACTATAGCGGGAGCTCCTACAATGAGCAGTTCTTC; CDR3aa: CASSYYSGSSYNEQFF
j_gene: TRBJ2-7; v_gene: TRBV30; d_gene: TRBD1; abundance: -; CDR3nt: TGTGCCTGGAGTGTACTGGGACAGGGGGGCGAGCAGTACTTC; CDR3aa: CAWSVLGQGGEQYF
j_gene: TRBJ2-5; v_gene: TRBV18; d_gene: -; abundance: -; CDR3nt: TGTGCCAGCTCACCCGAGATGGCCCAGTACTTC; CDR3aa: CASSPEMAQYF
j_gene: TRBJ2-1; v_gene: TRBV15; d_gene: TRBD2; abundance: -; CDR3nt: TGTGCCACCAGCAGAGATCCCGGCGGGAGGAACAATGAGCAGTTCTTC; CDR3aa: CATSRDPGGRNNEQFF
j_gene: TRBJ1-5; v_gene: TRBV19; d_gene: -; abundance: once; CDR3nt: TGTGCCAGTAGTCGAGGGCCTTTTAGCAATCAGCCCCAGCATTTT; CDR3aa: CASSRGPFSNQPQHF
j_gene: TRBJ2-7; v_gene: TRBV10-3; d_gene: TRBD2; abundance: -; CDR3nt: TGTGCCATCTGGACTAGCGGCTCCTACGAGCAGTACTTC; CDR3aa: CAIWTSGSYEQYF
j_gene: TRBJ2-7; v_gene: TRBV5-1; d_gene: TRBD1; abundance: -; CDR3nt: TGCGCCAGCAGCTCGGACAGGGGGCCCTACGAGCAGTACTTC; CDR3aa: CASSSDRGPYEQYF
j_gene: TRBJ2-3; v_gene: TRBV9; d_gene: TRBD2; abundance: -; CDR3nt: TGTGCCAGCAGCTTGAGCGGGAGAAACGCAGATACGCAGTATTTT; CDR3aa: CASSLSGRNADTQYF
j_gene: TRBJ2-2; v_gene: TRBV10-3; d_gene: TRBD2; abundance: -; CDR3nt: TGTGCCATCAGTGAGGGTCCAGCGGGAGGTTGGGACACCGGGGAGCTGTTTTTT; CDR3aa: CAISEGPAGGWDTGELFF
j_gene: TRBJ2-7; v_gene: TRBV11-1; d_gene: TRBD2; abundance: -; CDR3nt: TGTGCCAGCAGCTCGCTAGCGGCCGAGCAGTACTTC; CDR3aa: CASSSLAAEQYF
j_gene: TRBJ2-1; v_gene: TRBV7-3; d_gene: -; abundance: -; CDR3nt: TGTGCCAGCAGCTTAAGAGGGCAGGATTACAATGAGCAGTTCTTC; CDR3aa: CASSLRGQDYNEQFF
j_gene: TRBJ2-1; v_gene: TRBV5-6; d_gene: TRBD2; abundance: -; CDR3nt: TGTGCCAGCAGCTCGATCCCCGGGACTAGAATGTATGAGCAGTTCTTC; CDR3aa: CASSSIPGTRMYEQFF
j_gene: TRBJ2-1; v_gene: TRBV18; d_gene: -; abundance: -; CDR3nt: TGTGCCAGCTCACCCCTACGGGAAGTTGAGCAGTTCTTC; CDR3aa: CASSPLREVEQFF
j_gene: TRBJ2-5; v_gene: TRBV14; d_gene: -; abundance: -; CDR3nt: TGTGCCAGCAGCCAAAGGGGGTGGGAAGAGACCCAGTACTTC; CDR3aa: CASSQRGWEETQYF
j_gene: TRBJ1-5; v_gene: TRBV7-6; d_gene: TRBD1; abundance: -; CDR3nt: TGTGCCAGCAGCTTAGGGACAGGGACTAATAGCAATCAGCCCCAGCATTTT; CDR3aa: CASSLGTGTNSNQPQHF
j_gene: TRBJ2-1; v_gene: TRBV7-3; d_gene: TRBD2; abundance: -; CDR3nt: TGTGCCAGCAGCTCTCTTGAGCGGGGAGGAGATGAGCAGTTCTTC; CDR3aa: CASSSLERGGDEQFF
j_gene: TRBJ2-1; v_gene: TRBV5-6; d_gene: -; abundance: -; CDR3nt: TGTGCCAGCAGCTTGCTATGGAATGAGCAGTTCTTC; CDR3aa: CASSLLWNEQFF
j_gene: TRBJ2-3; v_gene: TRBV6-5; d_gene: -; abundance: -; CDR3nt: TGTGCCAGCAGTTCCAGCGGCACAGATACGCAGTATTTT; CDR3aa: CASSSSGTDTQYF